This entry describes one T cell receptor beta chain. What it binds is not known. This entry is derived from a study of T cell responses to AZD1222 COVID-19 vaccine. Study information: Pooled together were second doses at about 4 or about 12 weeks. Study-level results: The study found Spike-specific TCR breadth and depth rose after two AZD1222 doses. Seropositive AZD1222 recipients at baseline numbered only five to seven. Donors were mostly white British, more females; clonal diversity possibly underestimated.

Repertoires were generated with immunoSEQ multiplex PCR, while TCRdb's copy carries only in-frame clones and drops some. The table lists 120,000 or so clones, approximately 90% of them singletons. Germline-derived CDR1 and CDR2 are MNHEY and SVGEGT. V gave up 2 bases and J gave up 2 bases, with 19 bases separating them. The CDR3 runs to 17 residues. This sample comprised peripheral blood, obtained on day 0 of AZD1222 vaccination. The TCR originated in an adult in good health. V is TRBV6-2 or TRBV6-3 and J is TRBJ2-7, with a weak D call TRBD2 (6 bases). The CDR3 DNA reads TGTGCCAGCAGTTACGGAGGGCAGGGAAGATCCACCTACGAGCAGTACTTC. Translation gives CASSYGGQGRSTYEQYF.